This is a list of T cell receptor beta chains from one sample in a study of blood T cell repertoires in COVID-19. Measured with immunoSEQ multiplex PCR; TCRdb has only the in-frame clones, and not every one. The profile shows some 62,000 clones, more than 75% of them singletons. The sequenced material came from peripheral blood. These receptors originate from a man between 60 and 75 years old with COVID-19, enrolled during active disease. The CDR3 runs from the conserved cysteine through the conserved F or W. The D gene is left open where the match is weak. The size field is filled for only some rows; it gives once, few, many or a size class.

J gene: TRBJ2-1; V gene: TRBV7-3; D gene: .; clone size: .; CDR3 DNA: TGTGCCAGCAGCGTCGGGACTGCATCCTACAATGAGCAGTTCTTC; CDR3 protein: CASSVGTASYNEQFF
J gene: TRBJ2-7; V gene: TRBV6-5; D gene: .; clone size: .; CDR3 DNA: TGTGCCAGCAGTCGTCAGGCTGTAAAGGCCTACGAGCAGTACTTC; CDR3 protein: CASSRQAVKAYEQYF
J gene: TRBJ1-5; V gene: TRBV6-4; D gene: TRBD1; clone size: few; CDR3 DNA: TGTGCCAGCAGTGACTTCACAGGGGGCCGGGATCAGCCCCAGCATTTT; CDR3 protein: CASSDFTGGRDQPQHF
J gene: TRBJ1-4; V gene: TRBV7-9; D gene: TRBD1; clone size: .; CDR3 DNA: TGTGCCAGCAGCTCGCAGGGGGCAAGGGAAAAACTGTTTTTT; CDR3 protein: CASSSQGAREKLFF
J gene: TRBJ1-4; V gene: TRBV5-1; D gene: .; clone size: .; CDR3 DNA: TGCGCCAGCAGCATATGGAGGGGAAATGAAAAACTGTTTTTT; CDR3 protein: CASSIWRGNEKLFF
J gene: TRBJ1-2; V gene: TRBV19; D gene: .; clone size: .; CDR3 DNA: TGTGCCAGTAGTATCGAAGCGGGTGGCTACACCTTC; CDR3 protein: CASSIEAGGYTF
J gene: TRBJ2-7; V gene: TRBV3-1/TRBV3-2; D gene: TRBD2; clone size: .; CDR3 DNA: TGTGCCAGCAGCCACCGGGAGGGCCTGTACGAGCAGTACTTC; CDR3 protein: CASSHREGLYEQYF
J gene: TRBJ2-1; V gene: TRBV5-1; D gene: .; clone size: once; CDR3 DNA: TGCGCCAGCAGCTTGAGTACAAGCTCCTACAATGAGCAGTTCTTC; CDR3 protein: CASSLSTSSYNEQFF
J gene: TRBJ2-1; V gene: TRBV5-1; D gene: .; clone size: .; CDR3 DNA: TGCGCCAGCAGCAGCTCCAATGAGCAGTTCTTC; CDR3 protein: CASSSSNEQFF
J gene: TRBJ2-3; V gene: TRBV4-2; D gene: TRBD2; clone size: .; CDR3 DNA: TGTGCCAGCAGCCAAGAACCACTAAGCGGGAGGGCGGCAGATACGCAGTATTTT; CDR3 protein: CASSQEPLSGRAADTQYF
J gene: TRBJ2-7; V gene: TRBV30; D gene: TRBD2; clone size: .; CDR3 DNA: TGTGCCTGGAGGACTAGCGGGACGTCCTACGAGCAGTACTTC; CDR3 protein: CAWRTSGTSYEQYF
J gene: TRBJ2-5; V gene: TRBV5-1; D gene: .; clone size: .; CDR3 DNA: TGCGCCAGCAACTTCCAGGGAGAGACCCAGTACTTC; CDR3 protein: CASNFQGETQYF
J gene: TRBJ2-5; V gene: TRBV5-6; D gene: .; clone size: once; CDR3 DNA: TGTGCCAGCACCTCAGAAGAGACCCAGTACTTC; CDR3 protein: CASTSEETQYF
J gene: TRBJ2-2; V gene: TRBV9; D gene: TRBD2; clone size: .; CDR3 DNA: TGTGCCAGCAGCGGGACTAGCGCCGGGGAGCTGTTTTTT; CDR3 protein: CASSGTSAGELFF
J gene: TRBJ2-5; V gene: TRBV30; D gene: .; clone size: .; CDR3 DNA: TGTGCCTGGACCAAGACAGACCAAGAGACCCAGTACTTC; CDR3 protein: CAWTKTDQETQYF
J gene: TRBJ1-6; V gene: TRBV7-2; D gene: .; clone size: .; CDR3 DNA: TGTGCCAGCAGCTTAGGGTCCGGGTACTATAATTCACCCCTCCACTTT; CDR3 protein: CASSLGSGYYNSPLHF
J gene: TRBJ2-2; V gene: TRBV20-1; D gene: .; clone size: .; CDR3 DNA: TGCAGTGCTAGTCGGTGGGGGGGCAACACCGGGGAGCTGTTTTTT; CDR3 protein: CSASRWGGNTGELFF
J gene: TRBJ2-7; V gene: TRBV19; D gene: TRBD1; clone size: .; CDR3 DNA: TGTGCCAGCCAGGACAGGGTCGGGGAGCAGTACTTC; CDR3 protein: CASQDRVGEQYF
J gene: TRBJ2-2; V gene: TRBV4-1; D gene: .; clone size: .; CDR3 DNA: TGCGCCAGCAGCTGGAGACCAGAGAACACCGGGGAGCTGTTTTTT; CDR3 protein: CASSWRPENTGELFF
J gene: TRBJ2-7; V gene: TRBV4-1; D gene: TRBD1; clone size: .; CDR3 DNA: TGCGCCAGCAGCCGGCTACAGGGGATAGGCTACGAGCAGTACTTC; CDR3 protein: CASSRLQGIGYEQYF
J gene: TRBJ2-1; V gene: TRBV5-1; D gene: .; clone size: .; CDR3 DNA: TGCGCCAGCAGCTTGTCGAGCAATGAGCAGTTCTTC; CDR3 protein: CASSLSSNEQFF
J gene: TRBJ2-7; V gene: TRBV9; D gene: .; clone size: .; CDR3 DNA: TGTGCCAGCAGCGTAGGCAGGGCCCTCGGCGAGCAGTACTTC; CDR3 protein: CASSVGRALGEQYF
J gene: TRBJ1-1; V gene: TRBV29-1; D gene: .; clone size: .; CDR3 DNA: TGCAGCGTTGTGGGGCAGTTAAACACTGAAGCTTTCTTT; CDR3 protein: CSVVGQLNTEAFF
J gene: TRBJ2-3; V gene: TRBV6-6; D gene: .; clone size: once; CDR3 DNA: TGTGCCAGCAGTTACGGGAGAAGAGGCACAGATACGCAGTATTTT; CDR3 protein: CASSYGRRGTDTQYF
J gene: TRBJ2-3; V gene: TRBV7-3; D gene: TRBD2; clone size: .; CDR3 DNA: TGTGCCAGCAGCTTAACCCCGACTAGCGGGGGGAGCACAGATACGCAGTATTTT; CDR3 protein: CASSLTPTSGGSTDTQYF
J gene: TRBJ2-3; V gene: TRBV10-3; D gene: TRBD2; clone size: .; CDR3 DNA: TGTGCCACCGGACTAGGCGGACGCACAGATACGCAGTATTTT; CDR3 protein: CATGLGGRTDTQYF
J gene: TRBJ2-3; V gene: TRBV7-9; D gene: .; clone size: few; CDR3 DNA: TGTGCCAGCCACAGGGTTTGGACAGATACGCAGTATTTT; CDR3 protein: CASHRVWTDTQYF
J gene: TRBJ2-4; V gene: TRBV5-4; D gene: .; clone size: .; CDR3 DNA: TGTGCCAGCAACCTCGGGCCAGGGCACCAAAACATTCAGTACTTC; CDR3 protein: CASNLGPGHQNIQYF
J gene: TRBJ2-7; V gene: TRBV5-4; D gene: .; clone size: once; CDR3 DNA: TGTGCCAGCAGTTATTCGACTGACCTCTACGAGCAGTACTTC; CDR3 protein: CASSYSTDLYEQYF
J gene: TRBJ2-3; V gene: TRBV19; D gene: .; clone size: .; CDR3 DNA: TGTGCCAGTAGTATTTTCGGCGGGGGCCATAGCACAGATACGCAGTATTTT; CDR3 protein: CASSIFGGGHSTDTQYF
J gene: TRBJ2-2; V gene: TRBV4-1; D gene: .; clone size: once; CDR3 DNA: TGCGCCAGCAGCTCCCCAACTAGTTCAGCCGGGGAGCTGTTTTTT; CDR3 protein: CASSSPTSSAGELFF
J gene: TRBJ2-2; V gene: TRBV5-1; D gene: TRBD1; clone size: few; CDR3 DNA: TGCGCCAGCAGCACGGGACAGTCCGGCACCGGGGAGCTGTTTTTT; CDR3 protein: CASSTGQSGTGELFF
J gene: TRBJ2-1; V gene: TRBV7-9; D gene: TRBD2; clone size: .; CDR3 DNA: TGTGCCAGCAGCTTAATAGCGGGAGCCCATGAGCAGTTCTTC; CDR3 protein: CASSLIAGAHEQFF
J gene: TRBJ1-3; V gene: TRBV5-4; D gene: .; clone size: .; CDR3 DNA: TGTGCCAGCAGCTTGGCAGGCCCCTCTGGAAACACCATATATTTT; CDR3 protein: CASSLAGPSGNTIYF
J gene: TRBJ2-7; V gene: TRBV25-1; D gene: TRBD1; clone size: .; CDR3 DNA: TGTGCCACGGACAGGGACGACGAGCAGTACTTC; CDR3 protein: CATDRDDEQYF
J gene: TRBJ2-7; V gene: TRBV5-4; D gene: .; clone size: once; CDR3 DNA: TGTGCCAGCACCCGGGAAGGGAGGTCCTACGAGCAGTACTTC; CDR3 protein: CASTREGRSYEQYF
J gene: TRBJ2-7; V gene: TRBV28; D gene: .; clone size: .; CDR3 DNA: TGTGCCAGCAGCCAGGCTTACGAGCAGTACTTC; CDR3 protein: CASSQAYEQYF
J gene: TRBJ1-1; V gene: TRBV6-5; D gene: .; clone size: few; CDR3 DNA: TGTGCCAGCGGACAGTATATGAACACTGAAGCTTTCTTT; CDR3 protein: CASGQYMNTEAFF
J gene: TRBJ2-5; V gene: TRBV30; D gene: .; clone size: .; CDR3 DNA: TGTGCCTGGGGTGTAGGGGAAGAGACCCAGTACTTC; CDR3 protein: CAWGVGEETQYF
J gene: TRBJ2-7; V gene: TRBV12-3/TRBV12-4; D gene: .; clone size: few; CDR3 DNA: TGTGCCAGCAGTTCCCGCTCCTACGAGCAGTACTTC; CDR3 protein: CASSSRSYEQYF
J gene: TRBJ1-1; V gene: TRBV18; D gene: TRBD1; clone size: .; CDR3 DNA: TGTGCCAGCTCACGGCGGGGGACAGGGATGAACACTGAAGCTTTCTTT; CDR3 protein: CASSRRGTGMNTEAFF
J gene: TRBJ1-2; V gene: TRBV5-1; D gene: .; clone size: .; CDR3 DNA: TGCGCCAGCAGCTTGGGGGGGCCAGCTAACTATGGCTACACCTTC; CDR3 protein: CASSLGGPANYGYTF
J gene: TRBJ2-3; V gene: TRBV19; D gene: .; clone size: .; CDR3 DNA: TGTGCCAGTAGGCCCGGGACTCAACCGCGGGCAGATACGCAGTATTTT; CDR3 protein: CASRPGTQPRADTQYF
J gene: TRBJ2-1; V gene: TRBV27; D gene: TRBD1; clone size: .; CDR3 DNA: TGTGCCAGCAGTACCAGGGGGAGTGAGCAGTTCTTC; CDR3 protein: CASSTRGSEQFF
J gene: TRBJ2-7; V gene: TRBV7-6; D gene: TRBD2; clone size: .; CDR3 DNA: TGTGCCAGCAGCCCAGCTAGCGGGTTCTACGAGCAGTACTTC; CDR3 protein: CASSPASGFYEQYF
J gene: TRBJ1-1; V gene: TRBV3-1/TRBV3-2; D gene: .; clone size: .; CDR3 DNA: TGTGCCAGCAGCCTACCAGGGCGGACTGAAGCTTTCTTT; CDR3 protein: CASSLPGRTEAFF
J gene: TRBJ1-1; V gene: TRBV5-1; D gene: .; clone size: .; CDR3 DNA: TGCGCCAGCAACCCGGGGGGGAACACTGAAGCTTTCTTT; CDR3 protein: CASNPGGNTEAFF